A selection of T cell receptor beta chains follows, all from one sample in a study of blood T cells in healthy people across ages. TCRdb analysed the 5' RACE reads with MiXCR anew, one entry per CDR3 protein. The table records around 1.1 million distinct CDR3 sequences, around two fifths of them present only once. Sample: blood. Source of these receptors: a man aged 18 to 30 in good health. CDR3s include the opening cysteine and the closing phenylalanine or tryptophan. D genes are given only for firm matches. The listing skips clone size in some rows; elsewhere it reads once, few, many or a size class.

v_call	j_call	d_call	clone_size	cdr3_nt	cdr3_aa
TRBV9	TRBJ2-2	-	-	TGTGCCAGCAGCGTAGACAGGGATGGCGGGGAGCTGTTTTTT	CASSVDRDGGELFF
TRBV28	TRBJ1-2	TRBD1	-	TGTGCCAGCAGTTTTCCACCGGGACAGGGTTATGGCTACACCTTC	CASSFPPGQGYGYTF
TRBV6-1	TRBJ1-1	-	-	TGTGCCAGCAGTGAAGCCTTCCCCCGCGGGAACACTGAAGCTTTCTTT	CASSEAFPRGNTEAFF
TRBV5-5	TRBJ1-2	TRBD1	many	TGTGCCAGCAGCCAGGGACAGGGCGCATATGGCTACACCTTC	CASSQGQGAYGYTF
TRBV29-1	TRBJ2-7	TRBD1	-	TGCAGCGTTCCCCCGGGACAGGGGGACCACGAGCAGTCCTTC	CSVPPGQGDHEQSF
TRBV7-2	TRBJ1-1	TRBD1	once	TGTGCCAGCAGCTTAGTATATCAGGGGGCGACCACTGAAGCTTTCTTT	CASSLVYQGATTEAFF
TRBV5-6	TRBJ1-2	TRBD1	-	TGTGCCAGCAGCTTGGAGGGGACAGGAGGGGGCTACACCTTC	CASSLEGTGGGYTF
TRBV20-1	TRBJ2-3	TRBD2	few	TGCAGTGCTAGAACCGGGGGGGCCCTTTATGCTACGCAGTATTTT	CSARTGGALYATQYF
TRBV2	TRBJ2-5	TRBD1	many	TGTGCCAGCAGTGGGTGGGGACAGCAAGAGACCCAGTACTTC	CASSGWGQQETQYF
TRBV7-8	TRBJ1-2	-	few	TGTGCCAGCAGCTTAGGCCCCGCCAGTCCCCACTATGGCTACACCTTC	CASSLGPASPHYGYTF
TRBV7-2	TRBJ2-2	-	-	TGTGCCAGCAGCTTTTCGGTCGGGTCCGGGGAGCTGTTTTTT	CASSFSVGSGELFF
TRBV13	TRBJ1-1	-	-	TGTGCCAGCAGTTCGAGTCGGCGGGGGGCGCAGAACACTGAAGCTTTCTTT	CASSSSRRGAQNTEAFF
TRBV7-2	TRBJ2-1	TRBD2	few	TGTGCCACCCTAGCGGGTAATGAGCAGTTCTTC	CATLAGNEQFF
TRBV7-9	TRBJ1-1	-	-	TGTGCCAGCGGTCCACCCACAGGGTACGAGAACACTGAAGCTTTCTTT	CASGPPTGYENTEAFF
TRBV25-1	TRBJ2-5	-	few	TGTGCCAGCAGTGAATATCATTTGGAGACCCAGTACTTC	CASSEYHLETQYF
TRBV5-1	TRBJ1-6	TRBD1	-	TGCGCCAGCGGCAGGGGGTTGAATTCACCCCTCCACTTT	CASGRGLNSPLHF
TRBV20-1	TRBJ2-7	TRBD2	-	TGCAGTGCGAGTCCCAGCGGGGAAGAGCAGTACTTC	CSASPSGEEQYF
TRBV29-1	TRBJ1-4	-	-	TGCAGCGTTGGGAGTAATGAAAAACTGTTTTTT	CSVGSNEKLFF
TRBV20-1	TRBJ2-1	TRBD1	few	TGCAGTGCAAGACAGGGGATTTCCTACAATGAGCAGTTCTTC	CSARQGISYNEQFF
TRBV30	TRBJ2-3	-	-	TGTGCCTGGAGTGTGGGGCTCAGCCCCACAGATACGCAGTATTTT	CAWSVGLSPTDTQYF
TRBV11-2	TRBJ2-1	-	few	TGTGCCAGCAGCTTGGGCCTATTGGAGCAGTTCTTC	CASSLGLLEQFF
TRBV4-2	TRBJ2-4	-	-	TGTGCCAGCAGCCAAAAGCCCACTTTAGCTGGCAAAAACATTCAGTACTTC	CASSQKPTLAGKNIQYF
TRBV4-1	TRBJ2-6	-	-	TGCGCCAGCAGCCAAGGACCGGGTCTTGGTGGGGCCAACGTCCTGACTTTC	CASSQGPGLGGANVLTF
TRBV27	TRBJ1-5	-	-	TGTGCCAGCAGTTTTAGTAGGGGTTCGGGGCAGCCCCAGCATTTT	CASSFSRGSGQPQHF
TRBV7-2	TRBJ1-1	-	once	TGTGCCAGCAGATTGACAGCGGCTGGCACTGAAGCTTTCTTT	CASRLTAAGTEAFF
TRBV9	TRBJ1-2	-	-	TGTGCCAGCAGCGTACCCAGCCGGGGCTACACCTTC	CASSVPSRGYTF
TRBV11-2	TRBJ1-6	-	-	TGTGCCAGCAGCTTAGAGAAAAGGGGTTCACCCCTCCACTTT	CASSLEKRGSPLHF
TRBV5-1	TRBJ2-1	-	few	TGCGCCAGCAGCCCAGGAGGGGGGGTAAACGGGCAGTTCTTC	CASSPGGGVNGQFF
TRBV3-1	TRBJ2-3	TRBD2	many	TGTGCCAGCAGCCGTAGCGGGACTTCAAGCACAGATACGCAGTATTTT	CASSRSGTSSTDTQYF
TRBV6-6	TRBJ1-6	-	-	TGTGCCAGCAGTTACGGGGGCACAAATTCACCCCTCCACTTT	CASSYGGTNSPLHF
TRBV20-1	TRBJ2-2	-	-	TGCAGTGCTAGACTAGAGAACACCGGGGAGCTGTTTTTT	CSARLENTGELFF
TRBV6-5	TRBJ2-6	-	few	TGTGCCAGCAGTTACACCATGACACCCTCTGGGGCCAACGTCCTGACTTTC	CASSYTMTPSGANVLTF
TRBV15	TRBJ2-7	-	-	TGTGCCACCAGCTCGCAAAGGGGTTACTCCTACGAGCAGTACTTC	CATSSQRGYSYEQYF
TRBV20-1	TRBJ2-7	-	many	TGCAGTGCTACAACCGAATCTTTTGTCGCCGAGCAGTACTTC	CSATTESFVAEQYF
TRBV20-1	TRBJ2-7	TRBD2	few	TGCAGTGCTAGAGGGCTAGCGGACTACAATGAGCAGTACTTC	CSARGLADYNEQYF
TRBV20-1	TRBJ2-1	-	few	TGCAGTGCTAGAGCGGGGACAAGAGAGGATGAGCAGTTCTTC	CSARAGTREDEQFF
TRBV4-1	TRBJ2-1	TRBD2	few	TGCGCCAGCAGCCAAGACGGCGGGAGTCTCTACAATGAGCAGTTCTTC	CASSQDGGSLYNEQFF
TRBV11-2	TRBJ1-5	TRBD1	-	TGTGCCAGCAGCCTGACAGGGAAAAGGGATCAGCCCCAGCATTTT	CASSLTGKRDQPQHF
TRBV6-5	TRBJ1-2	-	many	TGTGCCAGCAAAATCGACCGGACTAACTATGGCTACACCTTC	CASKIDRTNYGYTF
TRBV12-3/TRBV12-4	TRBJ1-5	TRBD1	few	TGTGCCAGCAGTTTCTCAGGGGGCCTTAGGGATCAGCCCCAGCATTTT	CASSFSGGLRDQPQHF